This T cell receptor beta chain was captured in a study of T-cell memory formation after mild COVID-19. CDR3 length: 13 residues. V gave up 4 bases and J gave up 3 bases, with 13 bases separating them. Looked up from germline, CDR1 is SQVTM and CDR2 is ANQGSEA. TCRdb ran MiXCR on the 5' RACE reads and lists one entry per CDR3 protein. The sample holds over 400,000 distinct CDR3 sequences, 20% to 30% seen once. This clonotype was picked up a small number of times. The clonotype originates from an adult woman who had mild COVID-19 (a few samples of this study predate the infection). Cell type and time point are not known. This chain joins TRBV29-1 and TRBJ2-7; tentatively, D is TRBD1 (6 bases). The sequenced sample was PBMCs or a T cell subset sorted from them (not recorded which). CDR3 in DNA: TGCAGCGTTGGGTTTAGCAGGGGCTACGAGCAGTACTTC. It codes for CSVGFSRGYEQYF.